This T cell receptor beta chain originates from a study of cytomegalovirus exposure and HLA in healthy donors. About this clone: Its antigen is not known.

General study points: Follow-up analysis seemed to connect common viral pathogens with several of the most significant clusters identified. In a later analysis, TCR association rates varied by HLA locus: DRB1 most, HLA-C fewest.

Amplification used 60 Vbeta primers and 13 Jbeta primers. The data were produced by immunoSEQ multiplex PCR, yet TCRdb's version contains in-frame clones alone and is incomplete. The sample carries tens of thousands of clones, around 80% recorded once. The V gene's germline CDR1 is MNHEY and CDR2 SMNVEV (reference sequence). The ends were cut back, 8 bases at V and 9 bases at J, with 20 bases in the middle. The CDR3 has 13 amino acids. The chain is built from TRBV27 and TRBJ2-7; D might be TRBD1 (8 bases). The receptor's source is a man in his 70s in good health and CMV-seropositive. The sample was PBMCs. Here the CDR3 reads CASRTGGAPVQYF. The CDR3 nucleotides read TGTGCCAGCCGTACAGGGGGGGCCCCCGTGCAGTACTTC.